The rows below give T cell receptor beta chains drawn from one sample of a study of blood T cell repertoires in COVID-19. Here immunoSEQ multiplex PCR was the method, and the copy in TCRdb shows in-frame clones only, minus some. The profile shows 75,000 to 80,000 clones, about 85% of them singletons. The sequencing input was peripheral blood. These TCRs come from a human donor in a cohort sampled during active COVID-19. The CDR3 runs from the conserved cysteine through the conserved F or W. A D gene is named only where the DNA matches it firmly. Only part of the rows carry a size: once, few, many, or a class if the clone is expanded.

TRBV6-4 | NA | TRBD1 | CASSDDRGYDEQFF
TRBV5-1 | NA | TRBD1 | CASSLVGTGAFAGNTIYF
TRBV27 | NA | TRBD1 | CASSLRTFGQGAREDYGYTF
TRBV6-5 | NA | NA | CASSTFDRPDDEQYF
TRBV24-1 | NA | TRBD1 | CATSDPTGGAYTGELFF
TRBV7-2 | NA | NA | CASSNPTGYYEQYF
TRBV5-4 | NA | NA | CASSLAVSEQYF
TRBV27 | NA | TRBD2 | CASWAWRESGDEQFF
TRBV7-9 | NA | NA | CASSFTAEPQETQYF
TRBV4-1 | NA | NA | CASSENRVGGSPLHF
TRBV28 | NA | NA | CASTGQFPSPLHF
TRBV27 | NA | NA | CASWGLSTDTQYF
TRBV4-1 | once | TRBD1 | CASSLETGLSYEQYF
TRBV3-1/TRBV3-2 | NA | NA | CASSQALYNEQFF
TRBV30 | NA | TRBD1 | CAWRQGVAAEAFF
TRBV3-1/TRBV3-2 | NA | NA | CASSQAGSTGPGANVLTF
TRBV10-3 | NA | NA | CAISETPQGGEQFF
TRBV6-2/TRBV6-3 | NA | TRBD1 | CASSQTGGTYNEQFF
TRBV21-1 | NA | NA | CASSPFRDRDIICNQPQHF
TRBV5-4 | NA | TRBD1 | CASSLFGTGDYGYTF
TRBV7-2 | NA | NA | CGSRKTHNTGELFF
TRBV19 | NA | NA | CASREYGGPSYEQYF
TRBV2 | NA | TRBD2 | CASKPGLASSYEQYF
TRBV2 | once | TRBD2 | CASHLAGASDTQYF
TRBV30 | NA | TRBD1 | CAWQSLAGTGSDSPLHF
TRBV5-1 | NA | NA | CASSLASGAIYEQYF
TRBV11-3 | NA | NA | CASSLGGSYEQYF
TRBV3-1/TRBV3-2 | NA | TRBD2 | CASSQGGLAGDNIQYF
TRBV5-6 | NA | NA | CASGGGVAYNEQFF
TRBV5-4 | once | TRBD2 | CASSRGGQNTGELFF
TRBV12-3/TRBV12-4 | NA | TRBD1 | CASSWDREELFF
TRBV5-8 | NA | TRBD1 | CASSLETGGISQETQYF
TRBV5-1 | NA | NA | CASSFDTFREKLFF